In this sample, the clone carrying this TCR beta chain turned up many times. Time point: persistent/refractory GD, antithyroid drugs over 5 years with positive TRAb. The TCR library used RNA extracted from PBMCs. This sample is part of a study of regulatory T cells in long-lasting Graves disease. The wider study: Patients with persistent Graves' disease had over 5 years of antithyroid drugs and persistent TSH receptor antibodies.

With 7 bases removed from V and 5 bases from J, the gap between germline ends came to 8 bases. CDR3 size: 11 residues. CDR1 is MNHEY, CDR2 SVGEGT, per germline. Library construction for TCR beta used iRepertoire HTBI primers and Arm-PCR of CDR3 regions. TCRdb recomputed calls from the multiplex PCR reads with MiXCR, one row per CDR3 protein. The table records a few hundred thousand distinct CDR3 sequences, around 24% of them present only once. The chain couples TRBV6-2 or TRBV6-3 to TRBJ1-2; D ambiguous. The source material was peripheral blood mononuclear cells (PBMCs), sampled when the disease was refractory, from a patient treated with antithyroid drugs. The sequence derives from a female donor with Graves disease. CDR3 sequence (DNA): TGTGCCAGCAATCAAGGGTATGGCTACACCTTC. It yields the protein CASNQGYGYTF.